Reported below is one T cell receptor beta chain. Its cognate antigen has yet to be identified. It has no much larger one-base neighbor in the sample; base qualities were not kept. Each donor gave one peripheral blood draw, averaging approximately 110 mL, which was collected into heparinised tubes. A BD FACSAria II and a panel including CD45RO, CCR7, CD25, CD127, CD95 and CD27 were used to sort naive, central memory, regulatory and stem cell-like memory CD4+ T cells. A purity above 95% was achieved for all sorted populations. PBMCs were isolated immediately by Lymphoprep density gradient centrifugation and stained directly without culture. So that batch effects would be minimized, each experiment stained and sorted samples in pairs, pairing one healthy donor with one patient. V and J lose 8 bases and 3 bases, and a span of 17 bases separates them. From the cysteine up to the phenylalanine, the CDR3 has a length of 15 residues. Only the CDR3 portion is preserved as DNA: 45 bases, with reading frame beginning at the first base. In the germline V gene, CDR1 corresponds to KGHSH and CDR2 to LQKENI.

All of the isolated RNA was reverse transcribed with the High Capacity cDNA Reverse Transcription Kit, so expressed TCRB transcripts were sequenced. Naive, central memory and regulatory T cell samples underwent deep immunoSEQ sequencing, averaging around 3.7 million total reads per sample. Sorted cells were lysed in RLT buffer and RNA was extracted with DNase-treated RNeasy Micro or Mini kits, depending on cell number. To prevent cross-contamination, each cell subset was processed individually, whereas patient and healthy donor samples were processed jointly. Using the immunoSEQ multiplex PCR, TCRB sequences were amplified from cDNA into 87-bp fragments spanning the CDR3 region. Sequencing of the amplicons was performed on the Illumina HiSeq platform. The authors processed their data as follows. Synthetic template baselines were used to correct PCR bias computationally, reads within Hamming distance 2 were collapsed, and singletons that could not be merged were discarded. Reads were aligned against IMGT so that V, D and J genes, CDR3 length and insertions or deletions at six rearrangement sites could be assigned. Within each subset, clonotype counts were normalized to sorted cell number, after which true diversity and Gini coefficients were computed with the tcR R package. Repertoire sharing was quantified using the overlap coefficient calculated on TCRB nucleotide sequences. Out-of-frame TCRB sequences from naive cells were analyzed as a proxy for the pre-selection repertoire. TCRdb retrieved this table from immuneACCESS and kept in-frame rearrangements only. Not all clones are present; in checked studies, unresolved V genes account for under half, and no reason is known for the remainder. The DNA was the basis for D and trimming; V, J and clone size are from that table. For this sample the table gives under 250,000 clones, of which over 12% were detected only once. Of the sample, about 0.026% is held by the ten largest clones.

This sample is drawn from a study of beta chain features in type 1 diabetes (dated by TCRdb to 2017 to 2018). Turning to the overall study: Mean age, gender distribution, total cell number and subset yield did not differ between patients and healthy donors. Regulatory and stem cell-like memory subsets were obtained from only 8 patients and about eight healthy donors, while naive and central memory subsets were obtained from all 30 or so donors. A total of about 110 million sorted cells were examined across all samples, and the number of cells per subset was strongly correlated with RNA yield. The study compared the TCRB repertoires of sorted circulating CD4+ T cell subsets in recently diagnosed type 1 diabetes patients with those in matched healthy donors. Findings and caveats that apply to the study as a whole: Shorter templates might have been favored by PCR, but patient and control samples were amplified and corrected together, so both groups would have been affected equally by any skew. In all four CD4+ subsets, TCRB CDR3 length was moderately but significantly shorter in type 1 diabetes patients. Sequencing cDNA rather than genomic DNA could over-represent highly expressing activated cells, although activation and CD3 levels did not differ between groups. Because small numbers of individuals were included in the HLA sub-analyses, any influence of HLA type on TCRB rearrangement was left unresolved. At VDJ recombination sites, type 1 diabetes patients had fewer insertions and more deleted nucleotides, which implies abnormalities in thymic rearrangement. Naive, central memory and regulatory TCRB repertoires appeared more similar among patients than among healthy donors.

The chain joins TRBV18 to TRBJ2-1, with TRBD1 perhaps the D gene, on 5 matching bases. Sequencing was performed on naive CD4+ T cells from blood. According to the study, the label for this sample's cell subset or site signals: true naive CD4+ T cells. The sequence came from a woman aged 40 to 50 in good health. The bases read TGTGCCAGCGACAGTTCCCCCCGGATCTACAATGAGCAGTTCTTC. Translated, this gives CASDSSPRIYNEQFF.